This T cell receptor beta chain derives from a study of blood T cell repertoires in COVID-19 (dated by TCRdb to the early 2020s). For context, the study as a whole: Samples from collaborators originated in the United States, Italy and Spain and spanned both the acute and convalescent phases of COVID-19. The material from the prospective study consisted of cDNA or gDNA derived from T cells, B-cell-depleted T cells, or PBMCs. The dataset comprised deeply sampled blood TCRbeta repertoires from subjects exposed to, actively infected with, or recovered from COVID-19. The repertoires were released in a freely available public database intended as a resource for research on the immune response to SARS-CoV-2. The samples were drawn from two sources: the first 160 participants of the ongoing ImmuneRACE study, and 1,000 to 1,500 subjects contributed by 6 global collaborators. The sample metadata nearly always contained a de-identified subject ID, COVID-19 status, age in years and sex. Where HLA class I and class II types were available, the types were taken from metadata supplied by the sample provider, not from assay-based typing.

TCRbeta CDR3 regions were amplified from genomic DNA using the immunoSEQ Assay, a bias-controlled multiplex PCR. Regarding the original processing steps: The number of nucleated cells in each sample was estimated by amplification of reference gene primers within the assay. To quantify the absolute abundance of each unique TCRbeta CDR3 rearrangement, sequence reads were collapsed and filtered. For each sample, productive Simpson clonality was calculated as the square root of Simpson's diversity index across productive rearrangements. TCRdb stores this immuneACCESS table with in-frame sequences only. Part of the clones is absent; in the studies checked, under half of the shortfall reflects unresolved V genes, and no reason is known for the rest. The D gene and trimming were derived from the DNA, and the V and J assignments and clone size from that table. The sample contains about 210,000 clones, 80% of them found a single time. 9.5% to 15% of the sample is held by the ten biggest clonotypes.

Germline trimming amounts to 3 bases on V and 3 bases on J, with 3 as the count of junction bases outside the gene matches. Including the terminal cysteine and phenylalanine, the CDR3 comprises 14 residues. This entry keeps only the CDR3 DNA: 42 bases, framed from base 1. The CDR1 and CDR2 encoded by the germline V gene (reference sequence) are MNHEY and SMNVEV. Worth noting for this clone: Its antigen specificity is not known. No per-base quality is available; no much larger clone lies one base away.

Whole blood was collected in K2EDTA tubes by collaborating institutions according to the institutions' own protocols. For TCRbeta analysis, collaborator samples were shipped as frozen whole blood, as isolated PBMCs, or as DNA extracted from either sample type. Broad study findings and their caveats: The amount of clinical and demographic metadata varied by source and participant and was provided uncurated.

The TCR sequence derives from a human donor in a cohort sampled during active COVID-19. Sequences were obtained from peripheral blood. The rearrangement joined TRBV27 to TRBJ1-2, with 8 bases in between that match TRBD1. The DNA sequence follows: TGTGCCAGCAGTTTTGGACAGGGAGACTATGGCTACACCTTC. Its protein is CASSFGQGDYGYTF.